Below are 3 T cell receptor beta chains sequenced from a single sample in a study of blood T cell repertoires in COVID-19. Assay: immunoSEQ multiplex PCR; the TCRdb copy retains only in-frame clones and omits some. The table records 310,000 or so clones, 89% of them present only once. The sample was peripheral blood. The receptor set was obtained from a man aged 18-30 years who had recovered from COVID-19.

This rearrangement joins TRBV24-1 to TRBJ2-2; TRBD1 aligns across 8 bases. Germline V gene lookup returns CDR1 KGHDR and CDR2 SFDVKD. V shed 2 bases, J shed 4 bases, and the junction held 11 bases outside the gene matches. This CDR3 spans 18 amino acids. CDR3 in amino acids: CATSDSPSTGVGTGELFF. CDR3 coding DNA: TGTGCCACCAGTGATTCCCCCTCGACAGGGGTGGGCACCGGGGAGCTGTTTTTT.

The CDR3 protein is CASSLEPATNEKLFF. The CDR3 coding sequence is TGTGCCAGCAGCTTAGAACCAGCAACTAATGAAAAACTGTTTTTT. This chain uses TRBV11-2 with TRBJ1-4, with D uncertain. Germline values: CDR1 SGHAT, CDR2 FQNNGV. V was cut by 0 bases and J by 0 bases, with 5 bases left in between. The CDR3 sequence is 15 residues long.

The gene calls are TRBV4-1 and TRBJ1-2; TRBD1 matches at 9 bases. V trimming: 0 bases; J trimming: 7 bases; junction bases outside the gene matches: 6. The CDR3 loop spans 15 amino acids. Germline CDR1 MGHRA, CDR2 YSYEKL. The CDR3 region has the DNA TGCGCCAGCAGCCAAGAGGACAGGGGAAGTACTGGCTACACCTTC. It encodes CASSQEDRGSTGYTF.